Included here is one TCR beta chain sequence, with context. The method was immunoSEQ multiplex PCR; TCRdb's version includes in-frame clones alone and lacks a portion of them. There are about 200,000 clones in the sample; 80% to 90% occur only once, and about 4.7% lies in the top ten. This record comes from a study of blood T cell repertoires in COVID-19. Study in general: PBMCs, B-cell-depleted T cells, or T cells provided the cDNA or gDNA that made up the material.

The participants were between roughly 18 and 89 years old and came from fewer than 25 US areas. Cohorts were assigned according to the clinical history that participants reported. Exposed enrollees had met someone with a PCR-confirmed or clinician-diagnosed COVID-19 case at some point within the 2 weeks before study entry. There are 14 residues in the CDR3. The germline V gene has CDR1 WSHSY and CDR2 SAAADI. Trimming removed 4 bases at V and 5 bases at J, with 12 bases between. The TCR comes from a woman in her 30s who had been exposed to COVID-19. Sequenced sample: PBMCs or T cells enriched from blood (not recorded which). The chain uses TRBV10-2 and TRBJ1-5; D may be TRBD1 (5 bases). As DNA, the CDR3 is TGCGCCAGCAGTGTGGGGCAGACCGATCAGCCCCAGCATTTT. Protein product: CASSVGQTDQPQHF.